One sample yielded the 28 T cell receptor beta chains listed below, sequenced in a study of cytomegalovirus exposure and HLA in healthy donors. The study ran its PCR with 60 Vbeta and 13 Jbeta primers. Libraries were prepared by immunoSEQ multiplex PCR; TCRdb keeps only in-frame clonotypes and omits some of them. The repertoire holds about 130,000 clones, 60% to 80% seen once, with roughly 3.5% in the top ten. Sequencing was carried out using PBMCs. The receptor set was obtained from a woman aged 50 to 60 in good health and CMV-seronegative.

This rearrangement joins TRBV6-5 to TRBJ1-2; 8 positions match TRBD1. With 2 bases clipped from V and 7 bases from J, the junction kept 3 bases outside the gene matches. Looked up from germline, CDR1 is MNHEY and CDR2 is SVGAGI. The CDR3 is made up of 13 amino acids. The CDR3 here is CASSYQGATGYTF. The CDR3 DNA sequence: TGTGCCAGCAGTTACCAGGGGGCTACTGGCTACACCTTC.

The chain employs TRBV5-1 and TRBJ2-5; 8 nucleotides line up with TRBD1. TRBJ2-7 explains the end of the DNA better; the J call may be wrong. The CDR3 is made up of 13 amino acids. The germline CDR1 and CDR2 sequences are SGHRS and YFSETQ. The CDR3 sequence: CASSLGQGSEQYF. CDR3 in DNA: TGCGCCAGCAGCCTTGGACAGGGATCCGAGCAGTACTTC.

This clone appeared a single time. The chain employs TRBV27 and TRBJ2-7, with 7 bases fitting TRBD1. Per the germline V gene, CDR1 is MNHEY and CDR2 is SMNVEV (reference sequence). The junction had 3 bases not matched to a gene; V was cut back by 4 bases and J by 3 bases. There are 13 residues in the CDR3. CDR3 region: CASSSSGGYEQYF. The DNA for the CDR3 is TGTGCCAGCAGTTCCTCAGGGGGCTACGAGCAGTACTTC.

The gene calls are TRBV6-5 and TRBJ1-2, with 11 positions matching TRBD1. The germline V gene encodes CDR1 MNHEY and CDR2 SVGAGI. The CDR3 spans 15 residues. J gave up 7 bases and V 5 bases, and 9 bases lay outside the gene matches. CDR3 residues: CASSGWDRGRGGYTF. The DNA of the CDR3 is TGTGCCAGCAGTGGCTGGGACAGGGGGAGGGGTGGCTACACCTTC.

This clone was detected only once. This chain joins TRBV28 and TRBJ1-1, with D unclear. Germline V gene data show CDR1 as MDHEN and CDR2 as SYDVKM. The V end was cut by 1 base, the J end by 2 bases, with 8 bases between. This CDR3 spans 14 amino acids. The DNA of the CDR3 is TGTGCCAGCAGTTTATCCCCGGGAAACACTGAAGCTTTCTTT. This encodes CASSLSPGNTEAFF.

The V and J genes are TRBV6-5 and TRBJ1-5, with 9 bases identical to TRBD1. CDR1 is MNHEY and CDR2 is SVGAGI in the germline V gene. The CDR3 sequence is 15 residues long. J gave up 6 bases and V 6 bases, and 9 bases lay outside the gene matches. The CDR3: CASRPGTGISQPQHF. The DNA of the CDR3 is TGTGCCAGCAGACCCGGGACAGGGATCTCTCAGCCCCAGCATTTT.

This chain connects TRBV7-2 to TRBJ2-3, with a weak D call TRBD1 (6 bases). CDR1 and CDR2 from the germline V gene are SGHTA and FQGNSA. V lost 4 bases, J lost 5 bases, and 22 bases lay in between. CDR3 length: 17 amino acids. CDR3 region: CASSSPRDTYSRDTQYF. The CDR3 nucleotides are TGTGCCAGCAGCTCACCCCGGGACACCTATTCCCGAGATACGCAGTATTTT.

This sequence joins TRBV28 and TRBJ2-1, with D unclear. Germline CDR1 is MDHEN and CDR2 is SYDVKM. There are 11 residues in the CDR3. V was pared by 3 bases and J by 9 bases, with 6 bases between. CDR3: CASSFSLEQFF. The CDR3 DNA sequence: TGTGCCAGCAGTTTCAGTCTTGAGCAGTTCTTC. Full variable domain (rest looked up from reference TRBV28 and TRBJ2-1): DVKVTQSSRYLVKRTGEKVFLECVQDMDHENMFWYRQDPGLGLRLIYFSYDVKMKEKGDIPEGYSVSREKKERFSLILESASTNQTSMYLCASSFSLEQFFGPGTRLTVL.

The chain is built from TRBV4-1 and TRBJ2-2; TRBD1 might be the D (6 bases). The V gene's germline CDR1 is MGHRA and CDR2 YSYEKL. This CDR3 is built from 17 residues. The ends were cut back, 4 bases at V and 0 bases at J, with 15 bases in the middle. This CDR3 reads CASSPRVGHANTGELFF. The CDR3 nucleotides read TGCGCCAGCAGCCCACGAGTGGGACATGCGAACACCGGGGAGCTGTTTTTT.

The rearrangement joins TRBV7-2 to TRBJ2-2; no firm D call. This CDR3 is built from 16 residues. Trimming removed 6 bases from V and 1 base from J, with 15 bases in between. Germline assignment: CDR1 SGHTA and CDR2 FQGNSA. DNA of the CDR3: TGTGCCAGCAGGGCCGACGCGGCACTGAACACCGGGGAGCTGTTTTTT. Its translation: CASRADAALNTGELFF.

The chain links TRBV7-7 to TRBJ2-3; D may be TRBD1 (6 bases). This CDR3 spans 13 amino acids. Germline lookup yields CDR1 SSHAT and CDR2 FNYEAQ (reference sequence). Trimming removed 5 bases at V and 10 bases at J, with 16 bases between. CDR3 sequence (DNA): TGTGCCAGCAGCGCCACAGGGAGTAGTGCGCAGTATTTT. Protein sequence: CASSATGSSAQYF.

This clone was counted only a few times. J is TRBJ1-1 and V is TRBV5-1, with 8 bases fitting TRBD1. From germline, CDR1 is SGHRS and CDR2 YFSETQ. The length of the CDR3 is 15 residues. Trimming cost V 4 bases and J 2 bases; bases outside gene matches: 7. The CDR3 DNA sequence: TGCGCCAGCAGCCAACTGACAGGGGCTAACACTGAAGCTTTCTTT. Its translation is CASSQLTGANTEAFF.

The chain links TRBV28 to TRBJ2-7, with 9 bases identical to TRBD2. Germline V gene data show CDR1 as MDHEN and CDR2 as SYDVKM. The ends lost 5 bases at V and 9 bases at J; junction bases unmatched: 17. The length of the CDR3 is 16 residues. The chain's CDR3 is CASSPLRGSRGGGQYF. In DNA form, the CDR3 reads TGTGCCAGCAGTCCATTGAGGGGCTCGCGGGGGGGCGGGCAGTACTTC.

J is TRBJ2-1 and V is TRBV30, with D perhaps TRBD1 (6 bases). CDR3 size: 14 residues. Germline V gene lookup returns CDR1 GTSNPN and CDR2 SVGIG (reference sequence). With 4 bases removed from V and 9 bases from J, the gap between germline ends came to 19 bases. The CDR3 DNA reads as TGTGCCTGGACGCGGCAGGGGACCTCGGGTGAGCAGTTCTTC. Amino acid sequence: CAWTRQGTSGEQFF. The variable domain in full, completed from reference TRBV30 and TRBJ2-1, reads SQTIHQWPATLVQPVGSPLSLECTVEGTSNPNLYWYRQAAGRGLQLLFYSVGIGQISSEVPQNLSASRPQDRQFILSSKKLLLSDSGFYLCAWTRQGTSGEQFFGPGTRLTVL.

This clone was seen a single time. At one end, the junction sequence differs from germline, possibly due to a read error. This sequence joins TRBV4-3 and TRBJ2-2; 9 positions match TRBD1. The CDR3 totals 15 residues. Germline CDR1 is LGHNA and CDR2 is YSLEER. The CDR3 DNA sequence: TGCGCCAGCAGCCCGGACAGGGGAAGGCCCGGGGAGCTGCTTTTT. Residues: CASSPDRGRPGELLF.

The chain uses TRBV20-1 and TRBJ2-5; maybe TRBD1 (5 bases). Deletions cut 7 bases from V and 8 bases from J, with 14 bases between. This CDR3 region has 11 residues. Per the germline V gene, CDR1 is DFQATT and CDR2 is SNEGSKA (reference sequence). In DNA form, the CDR3 reads TGCAGTGGGGAACGACAGAATACCCAGTACTTC. Protein product: CSGERQNTQYF.

This sequence joins TRBV6-5 and TRBJ1-1; a possible D gene is TRBD1 (5 bases). The germline gives CDR1 MNHEY, CDR2 SVGAGI. The CDR3 extends over 12 amino acids. V shed 6 bases and J shed 3 bases, with 8 bases lying between them. The CDR3: CASRQGYTEAFF. The CDR3 DNA follows: TGTGCCAGCAGGCAGGGATACACTGAAGCTTTCTTT.

The rearrangement links TRBV30 to TRBJ1-4; D is unresolved. The CDR3 runs to 11 residues. Germline CDR1 is GTSNPN and CDR2 is SVGIG (reference sequence). Trimming left V 2 bases short and J 8 bases short, with 6 bases between. The CDR3 loop reads CAWSRSEKLFF. The CDR3 region has the DNA TGTGCCTGGAGTCGGTCAGAAAAACTGTTTTTT.

The table lists this clone with a few counts. V is TRBV5-5 and J is TRBJ2-7, with 9 bases lining up with TRBD2. Per germline, CDR1 SGHKS and CDR2 YYEKEE (reference sequence). The ends lost 4 bases at V and 4 bases at J; junction bases unmatched: 6. This CDR3 is built from 14 residues. CDR3 DNA sequence: TGTGCCAGCAGCCCGACTAGCGGCATATACGAGCAGTACTTC. Its protein is CASSPTSGIYEQYF. The whole variable domain, remainder taken from reference TRBV5-5 and TRBJ2-7, is DAGVTQSPTHLIKTRGQQVTLRCSPISGHKSVSWYQQVLGQGPQFIFQYYEKEERGRGNFPDRFSARQFPNYSSELNVNALLLGDSALYLCASSPTSGIYEQYFGPGTRLTVT.

Notes on this clone: The junction departs from the called germline gene at one end, perhaps through a read error. In nucleotides, the CDR3 is TGTTCCAGCAGCCCAGGGGGAAGCTCTGGAAACACCATATATTTT. It translates to CSSSPGGSSGNTIYF. The V gene is TRBV7-9, the J gene TRBJ1-3; 7 positions match TRBD1. The CDR3 length is 15 residues. Germline V gene lookup returns CDR1 SEHNR and CDR2 FQNEAQ (reference sequence).

This clone was counted once. The chain employs TRBV19 and TRBJ1-2, with 7 bases fitting TRBD1. The germline CDR1 and CDR2 sequences are LNHDA and SQIVND (reference sequence). This CDR3 comprises 14 residues. Trimming cost V 8 bases and J 6 bases; bases outside gene matches: 12. The CDR3 spells CASGPGQSLHGYTF. In nucleotides, the CDR3 is TGTGCCAGTGGCCCGGGACAGTCGTTACATGGCTACACCTTC.

J is TRBJ2-7 and V is TRBV4-3; a possible D gene is TRBD2 (5 bases). Deletions cut 0 bases from V and 3 bases from J, with 12 bases between. Per germline, CDR1 LGHNA and CDR2 YSLEER. The length of the CDR3 is 15 residues. The CDR3 region has the DNA TGCGCCAGCAGCCAAGAGACTACAATCTTCTACGAGCAGTACTTC. Protein: CASSQETTIFYEQYF.

V usage is TRBV28 and J usage is TRBJ1-2; the D is unclear. The V gene's germline CDR1 is MDHEN and CDR2 SYDVKM. CDR3 size: 12 residues. Trimming left V 4 bases short and J 4 bases short, with 7 bases between. DNA for the CDR3: TGTGCCAGCAGTTCGACTATCTATGGCTACACCTTC. Residues: CASSSTIYGYTF.

The chain recombines TRBV19 with TRBJ2-5; D is ambiguous. The CDR3 totals 14 residues. Germline CDR1 and CDR2: LNHDA and SQIVND (reference sequence). V shed 5 bases and J shed 4 bases, with 14 bases lying between them. CDR3 amino acids: CASSPLQPGETQYF. The DNA for the CDR3 is TGTGCCAGTAGTCCCCTCCAGCCGGGAGAGACCCAGTACTTC.

This chain links TRBV18 with TRBJ2-7, with 9 bases identical to TRBD2. The trim removed 2 bases at V and 6 bases at J, leaving 26 bases unmatched. The CDR3 consists of 21 residues. CDR1 and CDR2 (germline): KGHSH, LQKENI. CDR3: CASSPGLAGRGRELRYGEQYF. CDR3 sequence (DNA): TGTGCCAGCTCACCAGGGCTAGCGGGACGAGGTAGAGAACTACGATACGGCGAGCAGTACTTC.

This clone was counted once. This rearrangement joins TRBV14 to TRBJ2-2; D is possibly TRBD1 (5 bases). Germline assignment: CDR1 SGHDN and CDR2 FVKESK. V was cut by 7 bases and J by 4 bases, with 10 bases left in between. This CDR3 spans 13 amino acids. CDR3 protein: CASKGWSTGELFF. In DNA form, the CDR3 reads TGTGCCAGCAAGGGGTGGAGCACCGGGGAGCTGTTTTTT.

This chain links TRBV7-2 with TRBJ1-3, with 7 bases fitting TRBD1. V lost 3 bases and J lost 1; bases outside the gene matches: 9. This CDR3 region has 17 residues. In germline, CDR1 is SGHTA, CDR2 FQGNSA. The CDR3 nucleotides are TGTGCCAGCAGCTTGACAGGGCATAGCTTATCTGGAAACACCATATATTTT. It codes for CASSLTGHSLSGNTIYF.

There are a few counts of this clone. The rearrangement uses TRBV27 and TRBJ1-1, with no clear D. The CDR3 is made up of 12 amino acids. The V end was cut by 6 bases, the J end by 1 base, with 6 bases between. The germline V gene has CDR1 MNHEY and CDR2 SMNVEV (reference sequence). This chain's CDR3 is CASSEGNTEAFF. The CDR3 DNA is TGTGCCAGCAGCGAGGGGAACACTGAAGCTTTCTTT.